The sequence of this T cell receptor (beta chain) was determined in a study of T cell responses to AZD1222 COVID-19 vaccine (dated by TCRdb to the early 2020s). The study in broad terms: AZD1222 recipients whose second dose came at about 4 weeks and those whose second dose came at about 12 weeks were combined into one group, since spike-specific TCR depth and breadth did not differ between the two schedules. TCR sequencing was performed for over 230 trial participants, of whom around 210 were given two doses of AZD1222 and around 25 were given two doses of MenACWY control vaccine. Trial participants were enrolled into age subgroups of 18-55, 56-69 and 70-plus years, which contained approximately 150, 28 and 58 TCR-sequenced participants, respectively.

The CDR3 regions of human TCRbeta chains were analyzed by immunosequencing. As for the authors' bioinformatics: Repertoire TCRs were matched against a reference library of SARS-CoV-2-specific TCRs generated with the MIRA antigen-specificity platform. Breadth was defined as the fraction of unique TCRs that were SARS-CoV-2-associated. Depth was defined as the fraction of total T cells that were SARS-CoV-2-associated. Each spike-specific TCR was assigned to its reactive spike region and to a CD4 or CD8 class using the MIRA data. Log10-transformed breadth and depth values were compared by one-way ANOVA with Sidak's multiple comparisons tests. Drawn from immuneACCESS, this table holds only the in-frame rearrangements with V and J called that TCRdb kept. Clones are partly lost; checked studies trace under half to an unresolved V gene and leave the rest unexplained. The V and J calls and clone size are taken from that table; D and trimming were inferred from the DNA. The sample table lists roughly 93,000 clones, around 89% of them with a count of one. The ten largest account for around 1.5% of the sample.

V sheds 0 bases and J sheds 13 bases, leaving 13 bases between their ends. The germline V gene yields SNHLY for CDR1 and FYNNEI for CDR2. Reading from cysteine to phenylalanine, the CDR3 counts 13 amino acids. Just CDR3 DNA is preserved here, 39 bases in frame from base 1. In regard to this clone: There is no known antigen for this receptor. Base qualities are missing; no much larger clone stands one base away.

The sample's time point label, decoded: baseline before first vaccination. Samples from vaccinated people were obtained from the UK trials COV001 and COV002, which included a single-blind randomized controlled phase 2/3 trial of AZD1222 (ChAdOx1 nCoV-19) in healthy adults. For TCRbeta chain sequencing, PBMC samples were collected from trial participants at day 0 and at day 28 after the second dose. General study outcomes and caveats: Vaccine-associated CD4 TCRs spanned the whole spike protein, with dominant responses in regions 160-218 and 743-854. Nearly half of unique spike-specific TCRs reportedly recognized epitopes outside regions mutated in the B.1.351 and B.1.1.7 variants. The 56-69-year group was small, and its depth increase did not reach significance, likely because of low power. No day 14 peak-response samples were available, so repertoires were characterized only after the peak T cell response. Participants were mostly white British and included more females than males, and it was suggested by the authors that clonal diversity may have been underestimated. Conclusions about previously exposed vaccinees are limited, since just five to seven AZD1222 recipients were seropositive for SARS-CoV-2 at baseline. Spike-specific TCR breadth and depth rose significantly after two AZD1222 doses compared with day 0 and with MenACWY recipients.

Recombination connected TRBV2 to TRBJ1-5, with the D gene too uncertain to name. The sample in question was peripheral blood, obtained on day 0 of AZD1222 vaccination. This TCR came from an adult in good health. The CDR3 in this case is CASSEALWGDQHF. Here is the DNA: TGTGCCAGCAGTGAAGCGCTTTGGGGAGATCAGCATTTT.